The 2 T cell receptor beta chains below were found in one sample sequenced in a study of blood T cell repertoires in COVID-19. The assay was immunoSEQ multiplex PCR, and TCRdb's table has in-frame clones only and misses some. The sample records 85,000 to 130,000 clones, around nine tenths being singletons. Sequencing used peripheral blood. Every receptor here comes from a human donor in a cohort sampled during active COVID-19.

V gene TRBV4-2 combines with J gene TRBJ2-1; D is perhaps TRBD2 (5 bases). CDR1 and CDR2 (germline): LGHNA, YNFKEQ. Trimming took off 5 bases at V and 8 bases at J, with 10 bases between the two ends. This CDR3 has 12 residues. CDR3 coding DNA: TGTGCCAGCAGCAAAACTAGGGATGAGCAGTTCTTC. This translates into CASSKTRDEQFF.

The CDR3 DNA is TGTGCCAGCAACCTACCTTATAGCACCGGGGAGCTGTTTTTT. The encoded protein is CASNLPYSTGELFF. The chain recombines TRBV28 with TRBJ2-2; D is ambiguous. The CDR3 totals 14 residues. Germline assignment: CDR1 MDHEN and CDR2 SYDVKM. Deletions cut 7 bases from V and 4 bases from J, with 13 bases between. Together with reference TRBV28 and TRBJ2-2, the CDR3 gives the full variable domain: DVKVTQSSRYLVKRTGEKVFLECVQDMDHENMFWYRQDPGLGLRLIYFSYDVKMKEKGDIPEGYSVSREKKERFSLILESASTNQTSMYLCASNLPYSTGELFFGEGSRLTVL.